This T cell receptor (beta chain) was recorded in a study of CD4 and CD8 cells across lung adenocarcinoma regions. TCRdb reprocessed the PCR reads via MiXCR and lists one record per CDR3 protein. Among tens of thousands of distinct CDR3 sequences listed, roughly half were seen once. From germline, CDR1 is MRHNA and CDR2 SNTAGT. The CDR3 runs to 18 residues. Donors had localized lung adenocarcinoma, a non-small cell lung cancer. This sequence originates from a male donor with lung adenocarcinoma. The CD4 and CD8 labels of this study may be unreliable. Sample: CD4+ T cells from the center of a lung tumor. The chain carries TRBV6-4 and TRBJ2-3, with 14 bases that match TRBD2. The end of the DNA aligns better with TRBJ2-7, so the J call may be wrong. The CDR3 region is CASSSRLAGGPHIDTQYF. The CDR3 DNA sequence: TGTGCCAGCAGTAGCCGACTAGCGGGAGGGCCGCACATAGATACGCAGTACTTC.